This T cell receptor beta chain was identified during a study of lymphopenia after photon versus proton radiotherapy. Whole-study findings and limits: Proton therapy kept repertoires fairly stable, unlike photons, which gained effector/memory cells.

Germline V lookup: CDR1 SGDLS, CDR2 YYNGEE. V lost 0 bases, J lost 6 bases, and 18 bases lay in between. This CDR3 comprises 16 residues. TCRdb keeps only in-frame clones here, not all; method: immunoSEQ multiplex PCR. The profile shows 70,000 to 95,000 clones, around four fifths of them singletons. Comment on this clone: Antigen unknown.

The sequence came from a man aged 55 to 70 with pancreatic cancer. The sequencing used peripheral blood, collected from a patient treated with proton-based radiotherapy. The chain employs TRBV9 and TRBJ1-2; D remains ambiguous. CDR3 in amino acids: CASSVEVSRPSDGYTF. CDR3 nucleotide sequence: TGTGCCAGCAGCGTAGAGGTCAGCAGACCATCCGATGGCTACACCTTC.